The 16 T cell receptor beta chains below come from one sample, sequenced in a study of cytomegalovirus exposure and HLA in healthy donors. PCR amplification relied on 60 Vbeta primers (plus 13 Jbeta primers). The protocol was immunoSEQ multiplex PCR, while the TCRdb copy is restricted to in-frame clones and leaves out a portion. This repertoire shows about 180,000 clones, about four fifths found once; its top ten account for approximately 4.4%. Sequencing was performed on PBMCs. The receptors stem from a young woman in good health and CMV-seropositive.

The chain recombines TRBV4-2 with TRBJ1-6; 9 bases are shared with TRBD1. The trim removed 2 bases at V and 5 bases at J, leaving 1 base unmatched. The germline V gene has CDR1 LGHNA and CDR2 YNFKEQ. The CDR3 extends over 15 amino acids. Written as DNA, the CDR3 is TGTGCCAGCAGCCAACGGGACAGGGATAATTCACCCCTCCACTTT. It encodes CASSQRDRDNSPLHF.

V and J are TRBV10-3 and TRBJ2-7; 9 bases line up with TRBD1. Trimming at V came to 0 bases and at J to 2 bases, leaving 2 bases not matched to a gene. The CDR3 is 15 residues long. Germline lookup yields CDR1 ENHRY and CDR2 SYGVKD. As DNA, the CDR3 is TGTGCCATCAGTGAGTCTAGGACAGGGGCCTACGAGCAGTACTTC. It encodes CAISESRTGAYEQYF.

V and J are TRBV2 and TRBJ2-7; TRBD1 agrees at 10 bases. This CDR3 region has 15 residues. Germline-derived CDR1 and CDR2 are SNHLY and FYNNEI. V dropped 7 bases and J dropped 6; count of bases not matched to a gene: 12. The CDR3 loop is CASNLGQGSRGEQYF. In nucleotides, the CDR3 is TGTGCCAGCAATCTGGGACAGGGGTCCCGGGGCGAGCAGTACTTC.

The chain links TRBV5-1 to TRBJ2-3; D perhaps matches TRBD2 (6 bases). Trimming stripped 3 bases from V and 7 bases from J, with 9 bases between. This CDR3 spans 12 amino acids. Germline V gene lookup returns CDR1 SGHRS and CDR2 YFSETQ. The CDR3 DNA sequence: TGCGCCAGCAGCTCGGGGGAGAATACGCAGTATTTT. It codes for CASSSGENTQYF.

This clone was seen just once. J is TRBJ2-7 and V is TRBV7-6; 8 positions agree with TRBD1. V lost 1 base and J lost 10; bases outside the gene matches: 9. Germline lookup yields CDR1 SGHVS and CDR2 FNYEAQ. The CDR3 extends over 14 amino acids. The CDR3 DNA is TGTGCCAGCAGCTTAGAGGACAGGGTCGGCGAACAGTACTTC. This gives the protein CASSLEDRVGEQYF.

The chain combines TRBV2 with TRBJ1-6, with D perhaps matching TRBD1 (5 bases). Germline CDR1 and CDR2: SNHLY and FYNNEI. The germline V and J ends were trimmed by 6 bases and 7 bases, with 10 bases remaining between them. This CDR3 spans 13 amino acids. The CDR3 bases are TGTGCCAGCAGAATAGGGGTCAATTCACCCCTCCACTTT. Translation: CASRIGVNSPLHF.

V and J are TRBV19 and TRBJ2-3; D is possibly TRBD1 (6 bases). Germline CDR1 is LNHDA and CDR2 is SQIVND (reference sequence). This CDR3 has 15 residues. The V and J ends lost 4 bases and 1 base respectively, with 12 bases between them. CDR3 DNA: TGTGCCAGTAGTAACGAACGACAGGGCACAGATACGCAGTATTTT. Its translation is CASSNERQGTDTQYF.

The J gene is TRBJ1-2, the V gene TRBV4-2, with TRBD1 matching 8 bases. V was clipped by 0 bases and J by 7 bases; unmatched bases: 4. The CDR3 length is 14 residues. Per the germline V gene, CDR1 is LGHNA and CDR2 is YNFKEQ. CDR3 coding DNA: TGTGCCAGCAGCCAAGACCCAGGGGGCAGTGGCTACACCTTC. Its translation is CASSQDPGGSGYTF.

The chain uses TRBV9 and TRBJ2-2, with TRBD2 matching over 8 bases. Germline lookup yields CDR1 SGDLS and CDR2 YYNGEE. V dropped 3 bases and J dropped 2; count of bases not matched to a gene: 3. The CDR3 has 15 amino acids. CDR3 nucleotides: TGTGCCAGCAGCGCGGGACTAGTAAACACCGGGGAGCTGTTTTTT. It yields the protein CASSAGLVNTGELFF.

This clone showed up just a few times. V and J are TRBV30 and TRBJ1-5; D gene unclear. CDR3 length: 16 amino acids. Germline CDR1 and CDR2: GTSNPN and SVGIG (reference sequence). Between the trimmed V and J ends, which lost 3 bases and 2 bases, there was a span of 17 bases. The chain's CDR3 is CAWRDRLGKGNQPQHF. The CDR3 coding sequence is TGTGCCTGGAGGGACCGACTCGGGAAGGGCAATCAGCCCCAGCATTTT.

This clone was detected only once. The chain employs TRBV7-2 and TRBJ1-1, with a weak D call TRBD1 (5 bases). Germline V lookup: CDR1 SGHTA, CDR2 FQGNSA. The CDR3 runs to 14 residues. Deletions cut 2 bases from V and 1 base from J, with 8 bases between. The CDR3 reads CASSLLGGNTEAFF. The CDR3 DNA follows: TGTGCCAGCAGCTTACTCGGGGGGAACACTGAAGCTTTCTTT.

The chain combines TRBV11-3 with TRBJ1-1, with TRBD1 matching over 7 bases. Germline CDR1 is SGHNT and CDR2 is YENEEA. Losses at the gene ends were 8 bases for V and 10 bases for J; bases not matched to a gene: 10. This CDR3 is 12 amino acids long. The chain's CDR3 is CASLWSRTGAFF. The CDR3 bases are TGTGCCAGCTTGTGGTCGAGGACAGGAGCTTTCTTT.

The chain combines TRBV6-6 with TRBJ2-7; D unresolved. CDR3 length: 13 amino acids. V was clipped by 7 bases and J by 1 base, with 11 bases between them. Looked up from germline, CDR1 is MNHNY and CDR2 is SVGAGI (reference sequence). The CDR3 DNA reads as TGTGCCAGCATGTTTCTCCCGTCCTACGAGCAGTACTTC. Translated, it gives CASMFLPSYEQYF.

The chain links TRBV19 to TRBJ2-7; perhaps TRBD1 as D (6 bases). CDR1 and CDR2 (germline): LNHDA, SQIVND (reference sequence). The CDR3 consists of 13 residues. Trimming pared 8 bases from V and 1 base from J, leaving 12 bases between. The CDR3 coding sequence is TGTGCCAGTGCCCGGGACACTTCCTACGAGCAGTACTTC. It is translated as CASARDTSYEQYF.

This clone was observed once. V is TRBV7-9 and J is TRBJ2-7, with TRBD2 matching over 10 bases. The CDR3 is 13 amino acids. Germline V CDR1 and CDR2: SEHNR, FQNEAQ (reference sequence). V gave up 3 bases and J gave up 9 bases; unmatched junction bases: 5. CDR3 sequence (DNA): TGTGCCAGCAGCTTGAGCGGGGGGGTCGGGCAGTACTTC. Its protein product is CASSLSGGVGQYF. Full variable domain (outside the CDR3, taken from reference TRBV7-9 and TRBJ2-7): DTGVSQNPRHKITKRGQNVTFRCDPISEHNRLYWYRQTLGQGPEFLTYFQNEAQLEKSRLLSDRFSAERPKGSFSTLEIQRTEQGDSAMYLCASSLSGGVGQYFGPGTRLTVT.

The chain joins TRBV29-1 to TRBJ1-2; no firm D call. This CDR3 contains 15 residues. Deletions cut 0 bases from V and 5 bases from J, with 16 bases between. Germline-derived CDR1 and CDR2 are SQVTM and ANQGSEA. This chain's CDR3 is CSVEDLRSTNYGYTF. The CDR3 coding sequence is TGCAGCGTTGAAGATCTCAGGTCTACCAATTATGGCTACACCTTC. Supplemented by reference TRBV29-1 and TRBJ1-2, the full variable domain reads SAVISQKPSRDICQRGTSLTIQCQVDSQVTMMFWYRQQPGQSLTLIATANQGSEATYESGFVIDKFPISRPNLTFSTLTVSNMSPEDSSIYLCSVEDLRSTNYGYTFGSGTRLTVV.